This TCR beta chain derives from a study of blood T cell repertoires in COVID-19. Study-level information: The samples span acute and convalescent COVID-19 from the United States, Italy and Spain. The analysed material was cDNA or gDNA that came from T cells, B-cell-depleted T cells, or PBMCs.

Germline V gene sequence: CDR1 WNHNN, CDR2 SYGVQD (reference sequence). V lost 6 bases to trimming and J lost 3 bases; unmatched junction nucleotides: 0. CDR3 length: 13 amino acids. In the original analysis: Amplification of reference gene primers provided the estimated nucleated cell counts. Clones were read by immunoSEQ multiplex PCR, and TCRdb kept only the in-frame ones, dropping some. That table furnishes V, J and clone size, whereas the DNA furnished D and trimming. The repertoire consists of roughly 150,000 clones, with under 90% occurring once and the leading ten covering about 0.58%. This TCR came from a man in his 60s with acute or convalescent COVID-19. The chain uses TRBV10-1 and TRBJ1-1; TRBD1 aligns across 11 bases. Material for sequencing was peripheral blood. CDR3 protein: CASRGQGDTEAFF. The CDR3 DNA is TGCGCCAGCAGGGGACAGGGGGACACTGAAGCTTTCTTT.